Below are 20 T cell receptor beta chains sequenced from a single sample in a study of T-cell memory formation after mild COVID-19. One entry per CDR3 protein, called by TCRdb with MiXCR from the 5' RACE reads. The sample contains fewer than 350,000 distinct CDR3 sequences, roughly 17% of which appear only once. Sequencing was performed on PBMCs or a T cell subset sorted from them (not recorded which). Receptor source: a man aged 18 to 29 who had mild COVID-19 (a few samples of this study predate the infection). Cell type and time point are not known.

The sample holds one count of this clonotype. The chain links TRBV4-1 to TRBJ1-1; D call uncertain. Germline V gene sequence: CDR1 MGHRA, CDR2 YSYEKL. V was cut by 5 bases and J by 0 bases, with 10 bases left in between. The CDR3 covers 14 residues. The CDR3 spells CASSSQYLNTEAFF. The CDR3 nucleotides read TGCGCCAGCAGCTCACAGTATCTGAACACTGAAGCTTTCTTT.

The rearrangement joins TRBV7-9 to TRBJ1-2; 8 nucleotides match TRBD1. The CDR3 totals 13 residues. J gave up 8 bases and V 5 bases, and 7 bases lay outside the gene matches. CDR1 and CDR2 from the germline V gene are SEHNR and FQNEAQ (reference sequence). CDR3 in amino acids: CASSPTGEGGYTF. DNA for the CDR3: TGTGCCAGCAGCCCGACAGGGGAGGGCGGCTACACCTTC.

This clonotype was counted a single time. This chain links TRBV7-9 with TRBJ1-1, with D tentatively TRBD1 (6 bases). V was trimmed by 6 bases and J by 5 bases, leaving 10 bases between them. Germline V gives CDR1 SEHNR, CDR2 FQNEAQ (reference sequence). The length of the CDR3 is 12 residues. The CDR3: CASRRGPTEAFF. The DNA of the CDR3 is TGTGCCAGCAGGCGGGGGCCTACTGAAGCTTTCTTT.

In its sample, this clonotype was seen a few times. The genes are TRBV6-2 or TRBV6-3 and TRBJ2-1; D is ambiguous. The V gene lost 7 bases and the J gene lost 2 bases, with 18 bases spanning the gap. The germline gives CDR1 MNHEY, CDR2 SVGEGT. This CDR3 has 16 residues. CDR3 in amino acids: CASTRLEGQPYNEQFF. The CDR3 DNA follows: TGTGCCAGCACTCGACTGGAAGGCCAGCCCTACAATGAGCAGTTCTTC.

This clonotype was seen a few times. The CDR3 is CASSSVTGTYEQYF. DNA for the CDR3: TGCGCCAGCAGCTCCGTGACAGGGACCTACGAGCAGTACTTC. The V call is TRBV5-1, the J call TRBJ2-7; 7 nucleotides match TRBD1. CDR1 and CDR2 from the germline V gene are SGHRS and YFSETQ. J gave up 2 bases and V 3 bases, and 5 bases lay outside the gene matches. This CDR3 spans 14 amino acids.

The V and J genes are TRBV6-2 or TRBV6-3 and TRBJ2-3, with TRBD2 matching over 7 bases. CDR3 length equals 15 residues. Per germline, CDR1 MNHEY and CDR2 SVGEGT. J gave up 2 bases and V 10 bases, and 12 bases lay outside the gene matches. CDR3 sequence reads: CATVSSGVSTDTQYF. The CDR3 coding sequence is TGTGCCACCGTAAGCAGCGGGGTCTCCACAGATACGCAGTATTTT.

This clonotype was picked up many times. V is TRBV4-3 and J is TRBJ2-1; D possibly matches TRBD1 or TRBD2 (5 bases each). The CDR3 covers 14 residues. Germline values: CDR1 LGHNA, CDR2 YSLEER. V lost 0 bases to trimming and J lost 7 bases, with 10 bases between them. The CDR3 here is CASSQEGWGNEQFF. The CDR3 DNA sequence: TGCGCCAGCAGCCAAGAGGGTTGGGGGAATGAGCAGTTCTTC.

This clonotype has just a few counts. This chain links TRBV9 with TRBJ2-1; 13 bases line up with TRBD2. CDR3 length: 16 amino acids. The germline CDR1 and CDR2 sequences are SGDLS and YYNGEE. J gave up 4 bases and V 6 bases, and 7 bases lay outside the gene matches. CDR3 DNA: TGTGCCAGCACCTCCGGGACTAGCGGGATATACAATGAGCAGTTCTTC. Its protein is CASTSGTSGIYNEQFF.

The V call is TRBV4-2, the J call TRBJ1-6; D ambiguous. The CDR3 totals 13 residues. The V gene's germline CDR1 is LGHNA and CDR2 YNFKEQ. The germline V and J ends were trimmed by 4 bases and 12 bases, with 13 bases remaining between them. CDR3 residues: CASSPITRLPLHF. The CDR3 bases are TGTGCCAGCAGCCCAATTACCAGGTTACCCCTCCACTTT.

A remark on this clonotype: With a much larger clone just one base away, this may be a read error. The chain has TRBV4-3 and TRBJ2-4; no reliable D call. CDR3 size: 16 residues. The germline V gene encodes CDR1 LGHNA and CDR2 YSLEER. As DNA, the CDR3 is TGCGCCAGCAGCCAAGTACTCGTAGAAGCCAAAAACAGTCAGTACTTC. This encodes CASSQVLVEAKNSQYF.

This clonotype has ten or more counts. The rearrangement links TRBV7-3 to TRBJ2-5; weak D call: TRBD2 (7 bases). Between the trimmed V and J ends, which lost 5 bases and 5 bases, there was a span of 15 bases. Germline loops: CDR1 SGHTA, CDR2 FQGTGA. The CDR3 extends over 14 amino acids. In nucleotides, the CDR3 is TGTGCCAGCAGCGCTACGGGGGGCCTTGAGACCCAGTACTTC. Encoded protein: CASSATGGLETQYF. The whole variable domain, filled in from reference TRBV7-3 and TRBJ2-5, reads GAGVSQTPSNKVTEKGKYVELRCDPISGHTALYWYRQSLGQGPEFLIYFQGTGAADDSGLPNDRFFAVRPEGSVSTLKIQRTERGDSAVYLCASSATGGLETQYFGPGTRLLVL.

V and J are TRBV6-2 or TRBV6-3 and TRBJ2-2; 7 bases map to TRBD1. V was pared by 8 bases and J by 2 bases, with 5 bases of the junction left unmatched. Germline CDR1 and CDR2: MNHEY and SVGEGT. This CDR3 is 14 amino acids long. As DNA, the CDR3 is TGTGCCAGCCCAGACAGGGAAAACACCGGGGAGCTGTTTTTT. Its protein is CASPDRENTGELFF.

This clonotype was recorded a few times. The gene calls are TRBV6-5 and TRBJ2-1; D gene uncertain. Trimming left V 0 bases short and J 0 bases short, with 9 bases between. This CDR3 has 16 residues. CDR1 MNHEY and CDR2 SVGAGI come from the germline V gene. CDR3 nucleotides: TGTGCCAGCAGTTACTCGTTCTCGGGCTCCTACAATGAGCAGTTCTTC. Amino acid sequence: CASSYSFSGSYNEQFF.

This clonotype was counted a single time. This chain links TRBV4-1 with TRBJ2-1, with 8 bases matching TRBD2. With 0 bases clipped from V and 2 bases from J, the junction kept 12 bases outside the gene matches. The CDR3 loop spans 19 amino acids. Germline V gives CDR1 MGHRA, CDR2 YSYEKL. CDR3 nucleotides: TGCGCCAGCAGCCAAGATCCCCGTGGGGTAGCGGGGACCTACAATGAGCAGTTCTTC. Its protein is CASSQDPRGVAGTYNEQFF.

This clonotype showed up many times. The V and J genes are TRBV2 and TRBJ1-5; D is ambiguous. V was trimmed by 8 bases and J by 1 base, leaving 9 bases between them. Germline assignment: CDR1 SNHLY and CDR2 FYNNEI. This CDR3 spans 13 amino acids. The CDR3 is CASGPGSNQPQHF. CDR3 DNA: TGTGCCAGCGGTCCGGGGAGCAATCAGCCCCAGCATTTT.

This clonotype was seen a few times. The chain has TRBV7-8 and TRBJ2-6; 7 bases are shared with TRBD1. CDR3 length equals 17 residues. The ends lost 5 bases at V and 4 bases at J; junction bases unmatched: 11. The germline V gene encodes CDR1 SGHVS and CDR2 FQNEAQ. DNA of the CDR3: TGTGCCAGCAGCGAATACAGGGGTTTGGGCGGGGCCAACGTCCTGACTTTC. This translates into CASSEYRGLGGANVLTF.

The chain employs TRBV6-4 and TRBJ2-4, with D possibly called TRBD1 or TRBD2 (6 bases each). The V and J ends lost 7 bases and 6 bases respectively, with 13 bases between them. This CDR3 spans 13 amino acids. Germline values: CDR1 MRHNA, CDR2 SNTAGT. The CDR3 reads CASKGGRLNIQYF. DNA for the CDR3: TGTGCCAGCAAGGGGGGACGGTTAAACATTCAGTACTTC.

This rearrangement joins TRBV20-1 to TRBJ1-6; D call uncertain. Trimming left V 5 bases short and J 9 bases short, with 11 bases between. The CDR3 sequence is 12 residues long. Germline assignment: CDR1 DFQATT and CDR2 SNEGSKA (reference sequence). CDR3 protein: CSARTPLSPLHF. In nucleotides, the CDR3 is TGCAGTGCTCGGACTCCTCTTTCACCCCTCCACTTT.

The sample holds a few counts of this clonotype. J is TRBJ1-6 and V is TRBV4-1, with D unresolved. Germline values: CDR1 MGHRA, CDR2 YSYEKL. V shed 0 bases and J shed 6 bases, with 15 bases lying between them. The CDR3 spans 17 residues. The DNA of the CDR3 is TGCGCCAGCAGCCAAGAGTCGGGAGTTCTCGGTAATTCACCCCTCCACTTT. Protein: CASSQESGVLGNSPLHF.

This clonotype was observed a few times. The chain combines TRBV20-1 with TRBJ2-2; unclear D gene. CDR1 is DFQATT, CDR2 SNEGSKA, per germline (reference sequence). This CDR3 region has 12 residues. V was clipped by 5 bases and J by 1 base, with 5 bases between them. CDR3 DNA: TGCAGTGCTGCTCGGAACACCGGGGAGCTGTTTTTT. This translates into CSAARNTGELFF.